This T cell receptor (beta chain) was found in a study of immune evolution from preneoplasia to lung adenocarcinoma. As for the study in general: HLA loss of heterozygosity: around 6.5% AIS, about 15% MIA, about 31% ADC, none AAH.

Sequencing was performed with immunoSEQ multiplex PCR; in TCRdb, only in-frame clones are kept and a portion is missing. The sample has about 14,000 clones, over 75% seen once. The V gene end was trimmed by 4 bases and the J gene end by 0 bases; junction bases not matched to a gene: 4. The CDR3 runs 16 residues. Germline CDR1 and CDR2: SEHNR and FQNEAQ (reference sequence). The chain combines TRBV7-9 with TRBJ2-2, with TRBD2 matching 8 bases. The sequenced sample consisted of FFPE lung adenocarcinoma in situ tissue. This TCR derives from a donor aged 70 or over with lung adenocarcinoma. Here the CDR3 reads CASSYTSGANTGELFF. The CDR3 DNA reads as TGTGCCAGCAGCTATACTAGCGGTGCGAACACCGGGGAGCTGTTTTTT. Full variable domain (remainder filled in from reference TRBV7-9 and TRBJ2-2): DTGVSQNPRHKITKRGQNVTFRCDPISEHNRLYWYRQTLGQGPEFLTYFQNEAQLEKSRLLSDRFSAERPKGSFSTLEIQRTEQGDSAMYLCASSYTSGANTGELFFGEGSRLTVL.